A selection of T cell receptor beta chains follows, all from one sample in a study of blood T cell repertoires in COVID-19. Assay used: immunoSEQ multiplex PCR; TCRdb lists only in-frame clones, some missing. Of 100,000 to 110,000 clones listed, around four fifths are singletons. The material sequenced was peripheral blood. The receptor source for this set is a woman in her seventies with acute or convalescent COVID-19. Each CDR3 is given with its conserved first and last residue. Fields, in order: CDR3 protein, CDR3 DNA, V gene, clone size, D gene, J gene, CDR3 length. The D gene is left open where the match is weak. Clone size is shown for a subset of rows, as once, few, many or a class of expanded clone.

CDR3aa: CASSLGGGEQPQHF
CDR3nt: TGTGCCAGCAGTTTGGGTGGAGGGGAACAGCCCCAGCATTTT
v_gene: TRBV28
abundance: -
d_gene: -
j_gene: TRBJ1-5
len: 14

CDR3aa: CASSQESQGSGNTIYF
CDR3nt: TGCGCCAGCAGCCAGGAATCCCAGGGTTCTGGAAACACCATATATTTT
v_gene: TRBV4-3
abundance: -
d_gene: -
j_gene: TRBJ1-3
len: 16

CDR3aa: CASSPLPGPNYGYTF
CDR3nt: TGTGCCAGCTCACCACTCCCGGGTCCTAACTATGGCTACACCTTC
v_gene: TRBV18
abundance: -
d_gene: -
j_gene: TRBJ1-2
len: 15

CDR3aa: CASSPQGSQPAGYTF
CDR3nt: TGTGCCAGCAGCCCACAGGGCAGCCAGCCGGCGGGCTACACCTTC
v_gene: TRBV9
abundance: -
d_gene: -
j_gene: TRBJ1-2
len: 15

CDR3aa: CASSQGQGAQETQYF
CDR3nt: TGTGCCAGCAGTCAAGGACAGGGGGCCCAAGAGACCCAGTACTTC
v_gene: TRBV6-4
abundance: -
d_gene: TRBD1
j_gene: TRBJ2-5
len: 15

CDR3aa: CASSLEGDRTNSPLHF
CDR3nt: TGTGCCAGCAGCTTAGAGGGGGACAGGACGAATTCACCCCTCCACTTT
v_gene: TRBV7-2
abundance: few
d_gene: TRBD1
j_gene: TRBJ1-6
len: 16

CDR3aa: CASSEAAGLNTEAFF
CDR3nt: TGTGCCAGCAGTGAAGCGGCAGGGTTGAACACTGAAGCTTTCTTT
v_gene: TRBV6-1
abundance: -
d_gene: -
j_gene: TRBJ1-1
len: 15

CDR3aa: CASKGDYSADTQYF
CDR3nt: TGTGCCAGCAAAGGGGACTATTCAGCAGATACGCAGTATTTT
v_gene: TRBV6-5
abundance: once
d_gene: TRBD2
j_gene: TRBJ2-3
len: 14

CDR3aa: CASSLGVMADTAIETQYF
CDR3nt: TGTGCCAGCAGCTTGGGGGTAATGGCGGACACAGCAATTGAGACCCAGTACTTC
v_gene: TRBV5-8
abundance: -
d_gene: -
j_gene: TRBJ2-5
len: 18

CDR3aa: CASSFPGGELFF
CDR3nt: TGTGCCAGCAGCTTTCCGGGAGGTGAGCTGTTTTTT
v_gene: TRBV7-9
abundance: few
d_gene: -
j_gene: TRBJ1-4
len: 12

CDR3aa: CASSLGAEEGNQPQHF
CDR3nt: TGTGCCAGCAGCCTGGGAGCCGAGGAGGGCAATCAGCCCCAGCATTTT
v_gene: TRBV3-1/TRBV3-2
abundance: -
d_gene: -
j_gene: TRBJ1-5
len: 16

CDR3aa: CASSSGQQLTSTDTQYF
CDR3nt: TGTGCCAGCAGCTCGGGACAGCAGCTTACTAGCACAGATACGCAGTATTTT
v_gene: TRBV5-8
abundance: -
d_gene: TRBD1
j_gene: TRBJ2-3
len: 17

CDR3aa: CASSLRTVNTEAFF
CDR3nt: TGTGCCAGCAGCTTGAGGACAGTAAACACTGAAGCTTTCTTT
v_gene: TRBV5-5
abundance: few
d_gene: -
j_gene: TRBJ1-1
len: 14

CDR3aa: CASARGRTDTQYF
CDR3nt: TGTGCCAGCGCCAGGGGCCGCACAGATACGCAGTATTTT
v_gene: TRBV7-3
abundance: -
d_gene: -
j_gene: TRBJ2-3
len: 13

CDR3aa: CASSYVAGPNTEAFF
CDR3nt: TGTGCCAGCAGTTACGTGGCAGGGCCAAACACTGAAGCTTTCTTT
v_gene: TRBV6-2/TRBV6-3
abundance: -
d_gene: -
j_gene: TRBJ1-1
len: 15

CDR3aa: CASKPQGETNYGYTF
CDR3nt: TGCGCCAGTAAACCACAGGGGGAGACTAACTATGGCTACACCTTC
v_gene: TRBV5-1
abundance: -
d_gene: TRBD1
j_gene: TRBJ1-2
len: 15

CDR3aa: CASSEGGGGVTDTQYF
CDR3nt: TGTGCCAGCAGTGAGGGAGGCGGGGGGGTCACAGATACGCAGTATTTT
v_gene: TRBV25-1
abundance: -
d_gene: TRBD2
j_gene: TRBJ2-3
len: 16

CDR3aa: CASNTAGGYTEAFF
CDR3nt: TGTGCCAGTAACACGGCGGGGGGCTACACTGAAGCTTTCTTT
v_gene: TRBV19
abundance: -
d_gene: -
j_gene: TRBJ1-1
len: 14

CDR3aa: CASRAGVATEAFF
CDR3nt: TGTGCCAGCAGGGCGGGGGTCGCGACTGAAGCTTTCTTT
v_gene: TRBV12-3/TRBV12-4
abundance: few
d_gene: -
j_gene: TRBJ1-1
len: 13

CDR3aa: CASSDDTNTEAFF
CDR3nt: TGTGCCAGCAGCGACGACACGAACACTGAAGCTTTCTTT
v_gene: TRBV11-3
abundance: -
d_gene: -
j_gene: TRBJ1-1
len: 13

CDR3aa: CASSLGGAHIQYF
CDR3nt: TGTGCCAGCAGTTTAGGCGGGGCGCACATTCAGTACTTC
v_gene: TRBV12-3/TRBV12-4
abundance: -
d_gene: -
j_gene: TRBJ2-4
len: 13

CDR3aa: CASSERQGTYEQYF
CDR3nt: TGCGCCAGCAGTGAGAGGCAGGGGACCTACGAGCAGTACTTC
v_gene: TRBV10-1
abundance: -
d_gene: -
j_gene: TRBJ2-7
len: 14

CDR3aa: CASSVGGFGYGYTF
CDR3nt: TGTGCCAGCAGCGTAGGAGGCTTTGGCTATGGCTACACCTTC
v_gene: TRBV9
abundance: -
d_gene: -
j_gene: TRBJ1-2
len: 14

CDR3aa: CASSSIGGGQPQHF
CDR3nt: TGTGCCAGCAGCTCAATTGGGGGCGGGCAGCCCCAGCATTTT
v_gene: TRBV3-1/TRBV3-2
abundance: -
d_gene: -
j_gene: TRBJ1-5
len: 14

CDR3aa: CASSLGGETEAFF
CDR3nt: TGTGCCAGCAGCTTAGGGGGGGAGACTGAAGCTTTCTTT
v_gene: TRBV7-9
abundance: few
d_gene: -
j_gene: TRBJ1-1
len: 13

CDR3aa: CASELDRTNTEAFF
CDR3nt: TGTGCCAGCGAACTTGACAGGACAAACACTGAAGCTTTCTTT
v_gene: TRBV2
abundance: once
d_gene: -
j_gene: TRBJ1-1
len: 14

CDR3aa: CASSYTGGYQETQYF
CDR3nt: TGTGCCAGCAGTTACACAGGGGGCTACCAAGAGACCCAGTACTTC
v_gene: TRBV6-5
abundance: -
d_gene: TRBD1
j_gene: TRBJ2-5
len: 15

CDR3aa: CASSENRGPNEKLFF
CDR3nt: TGTGCCAGCAGTGAGAACAGGGGACCTAATGAAAAACTGTTTTTT
v_gene: TRBV6-1
abundance: -
d_gene: TRBD1
j_gene: TRBJ1-4
len: 15

CDR3aa: CASSSTQRGWEFYGYTF
CDR3nt: TGTGCCAGCAGCTCGACTCAACGGGGATGGGAATTTTATGGCTACACCTTC
v_gene: TRBV7-8
abundance: few
d_gene: -
j_gene: TRBJ1-2
len: 17

CDR3aa: CASSQDNQGRGYTF
CDR3nt: TGTGCCAGCAGCCAAGATAACCAGGGTCGGGGCTACACCTTC
v_gene: TRBV3-1/TRBV3-2
abundance: -
d_gene: -
j_gene: TRBJ1-2
len: 14

CDR3aa: CASSFGQNTEAFF
CDR3nt: TGTGCCAGCAGTTTTGGACAGAACACTGAAGCTTTCTTT
v_gene: TRBV11-2
abundance: -
d_gene: -
j_gene: TRBJ1-1
len: 13

CDR3aa: CSASGGDGTEAFF
CDR3nt: TGCAGTGCTAGTGGGGGGGACGGCACTGAAGCTTTCTTT
v_gene: TRBV20-1
abundance: few
d_gene: -
j_gene: TRBJ1-1
len: 13

CDR3aa: CASSLGTDEQYF
CDR3nt: TGTGCCAGCAGCTTAGGGACAGACGAGCAGTACTTC
v_gene: TRBV13
abundance: -
d_gene: -
j_gene: TRBJ2-7
len: 12

CDR3aa: CASSPRQGWSSLPYF
CDR3nt: TGTGCCAGCAGTCCTCGACAGGGGTGGTCAAGTCTGCCGTACTTC
v_gene: TRBV6-6
abundance: -
d_gene: TRBD1
j_gene: TRBJ2-5
len: 15

CDR3aa: CASSPGTGYQETQYF
CDR3nt: TGTGCCAGCAGCCCCGGGACAGGGTACCAAGAGACCCAGTACTTC
v_gene: TRBV7-7
abundance: -
d_gene: TRBD1
j_gene: TRBJ2-5
len: 15

CDR3aa: CASSSSGGINEQFF
CDR3nt: TGCGCCAGCAGTTCTAGCGGGGGCATTAATGAGCAGTTCTTC
v_gene: TRBV10-1
abundance: -
d_gene: TRBD2
j_gene: TRBJ2-1
len: 14

CDR3aa: CASSLTKDTQYF
CDR3nt: TGCGCCAGCAGCTTGACAAAGGATACGCAGTATTTT
v_gene: TRBV5-1
abundance: -
d_gene: -
j_gene: TRBJ2-3
len: 12

CDR3aa: CAISESRDTEAFF
CDR3nt: TGTGCCATCAGTGAGTCGCGGGATACTGAAGCTTTCTTT
v_gene: TRBV10-3
abundance: -
d_gene: -
j_gene: TRBJ1-1
len: 13

CDR3aa: CAWSASTGTYGYTF
CDR3nt: TGTGCCTGGAGTGCTTCGACAGGGACCTATGGCTACACCTTC
v_gene: TRBV30
abundance: -
d_gene: TRBD1
j_gene: TRBJ1-2
len: 14

CDR3aa: CATSRGGLSTDTQYF
CDR3nt: TGTGCCACCAGCAGAGGGGGACTTAGCACAGATACGCAGTATTTT
v_gene: TRBV15
abundance: -
d_gene: -
j_gene: TRBJ2-3
len: 15

CDR3aa: CASADLAVLNTEAFF
CDR3nt: TGTGCCAGCGCTGATTTGGCGGTCTTGAACACTGAAGCTTTCTTT
v_gene: TRBV7-3
abundance: -
d_gene: -
j_gene: TRBJ1-1
len: 15

CDR3aa: CASSFLQGEGYTF
CDR3nt: TGTGCCAGCAGTTTTTTGCAGGGCGAGGGCTACACCTTC
v_gene: TRBV27
abundance: -
d_gene: -
j_gene: TRBJ1-2
len: 13

CDR3aa: CASSYQGRNYGYTF
CDR3nt: TGTGCCAGCAGTTATCAGGGGAGAAACTATGGCTACACCTTC
v_gene: TRBV6-5
abundance: few
d_gene: -
j_gene: TRBJ1-2
len: 14

CDR3aa: CASSISGSVQPQHF
CDR3nt: TGTGCCAGTAGTATATCGGGTTCAGTTCAGCCCCAGCATTTT
v_gene: TRBV19
abundance: -
d_gene: -
j_gene: TRBJ1-5
len: 14

CDR3aa: CASSPGVEGLGTEAFF
CDR3nt: TGTGCCAGCTCACCAGGGGTTGAGGGATTGGGCACTGAAGCTTTCTTT
v_gene: TRBV18
abundance: -
d_gene: -
j_gene: TRBJ1-1
len: 16

CDR3aa: CASSQAVGADFSPLHF
CDR3nt: TGCGCCAGCAGCCAAGCTGTCGGCGCAGACTTCTCACCCCTCCACTTT
v_gene: TRBV4-1
abundance: -
d_gene: -
j_gene: TRBJ1-6
len: 16

CDR3aa: CASRRTSGTALEAFF
CDR3nt: TGTGCCAGCAGAAGAACCTCCGGGACAGCCCTTGAAGCTTTCTTT
v_gene: TRBV6-5
abundance: -
d_gene: TRBD1
j_gene: TRBJ1-1
len: 15

CDR3aa: CASSLESLAGGSDTQYF
CDR3nt: TGTGCCAGCAGCTTAGAGTCCCTAGCGGGGGGGTCCGATACGCAGTATTTT
v_gene: TRBV11-3
abundance: -
d_gene: TRBD2
j_gene: TRBJ2-3
len: 17

CDR3aa: CASSPGGGGYTF
CDR3nt: TGTGCCAGCAGCCCCGGCGGGGGGGGCTACACCTTC
v_gene: TRBV12-3/TRBV12-4
abundance: -
d_gene: -
j_gene: TRBJ1-2
len: 12

CDR3aa: CASSFRDYSQETQYF
CDR3nt: TGCGCCAGCAGCTTCCGGGACTACTCTCAAGAGACCCAGTACTTC
v_gene: TRBV5-1
abundance: -
d_gene: TRBD2
j_gene: TRBJ2-5
len: 15

CDR3aa: CASSPPDYTDTQYF
CDR3nt: TGTGCCAGCTCACCCCCGGACTACACAGATACGCAGTATTTT
v_gene: TRBV18
abundance: -
d_gene: -
j_gene: TRBJ2-3
len: 14

CDR3aa: CASSQAGAGGAYTEAFF
CDR3nt: TGTGCCAGCAGCCAAGCTGGGGCAGGGGGCGCCTACACTGAAGCTTTCTTT
v_gene: TRBV3-1/TRBV3-2
abundance: -
d_gene: TRBD1
j_gene: TRBJ1-1
len: 17

CDR3aa: CASSLDRASYGYTF
CDR3nt: TGTGCCAGCAGCCTGGACAGGGCGAGCTATGGCTACACCTTC
v_gene: TRBV11-2
abundance: -
d_gene: TRBD1
j_gene: TRBJ1-2
len: 14

CDR3aa: CASSLGGTTSQPQHF
CDR3nt: TGTGCCAGCAGCTTAGGAGGGACAACGTCTCAGCCCCAGCATTTT
v_gene: TRBV13
abundance: -
d_gene: -
j_gene: TRBJ1-5
len: 15